The sequence of this T cell receptor (beta chain) was determined in a study of graft-versus-host responses after intestinal transplantation. In the study overall: Induction with anti-thymocyte globulin, then tacrolimus and steroids for around three years, was given to all recipients.

Germline V gene lookup returns CDR1 SQVTM and CDR2 ANQGSEA. The CDR3 sequence is 20 residues long. Using immunoSEQ multiplex PCR, the repertoire was profiled, and TCRdb retains in-frame clones only, with some absent. The profile shows about 47,000 clones, over 80% of them singletons. General study results and limits: Recipient marrow contained GvH clones, some of which appeared first in ileum or blood. Declining HvG levels early post-transplant were linked to peak circulating GvH clone levels.

A note on this clone: Its antigen is undetermined. One junction end disagrees with the germline gene, perhaps due to a read error.

Sequences were derived from PBMCs, sampled around 27 months after a first intestinal transplant, on the day of a second. The chain is built from TRBV29-1 and TRBJ2-3; 12 positions match TRBD2. This clonotype originated in a human patient who received an intestinal transplant, so some T cells may come from the graft donor. The CDR3 DNA sequence: TGCAGCGTCGAAGGACAGGCTGGACTAGCGGGACCCACTAGCACAGATACGCAGTATTTT. Amino acids: CSVEGQAGLAGPTSTDTQYF.